This entry lists 12 T cell receptor beta chains sequenced from one sample in a study of T cells in Graves' hyperthyroidism and ophthalmopathy. Amplified TCR beta CDR3 regions came from RNA transcripts. The HTBI primer set served for first-round RT-PCR of the TCR CDR3. TCRdb reprocessed the multiplex PCR reads via MiXCR and lists one record per CDR3 protein. This sample has roughly 550,000 distinct CDR3 sequences, with roughly 15% found just once. The sample was blood. Every receptor here comes from a woman in her 30s with Graves' ophthalmopathy.

This clonotype was observed a few times. The chain combines TRBV29-1 with TRBJ2-7; D may be TRBD1 (7 bases). CDR1 is SQVTM, CDR2 ANQGSEA, per germline. V was trimmed by 5 bases and J by 1 base, leaving 21 bases between them. The length of the CDR3 is 16 residues. In nucleotides, the CDR3 is TGCAGCGTTTCAGGGGGGAGAGTTTTTGGGTCCTACGAGCAGTACTTC. Translation: CSVSGGRVFGSYEQYF.

The J gene is TRBJ1-5, the V gene TRBV12-3 or TRBV12-4; no clear D. Trimming cost V 5 bases and J 6 bases, with 11 bases left between them. CDR3 length: 13 residues. CDR3: CASSPPGSQPQHF. As DNA, the CDR3 is TGTGCCAGCAGTCCCCCGGGGAGTCAGCCCCAGCATTTT.

V and J are TRBV6-5 and TRBJ2-1, with D hard to call. Per germline, CDR1 MNHEY and CDR2 SVGAGI. The V and J ends lost 2 bases and 6 bases respectively, with 8 bases between them. CDR3 length: 13 residues. This CDR3 reads CASSYGQLNEQFF. The CDR3 DNA reads as TGTGCCAGCAGTTACGGCCAACTCAATGAGCAGTTCTTC.

This clonotype has more than one count but fewer than ten. The J gene is TRBJ1-6, the V gene TRBV7-9, with D uncertain. CDR1 and CDR2 (germline): SEHNR, FQNEAQ (reference sequence). The CDR3 contains 15 residues. Trimming cost V 0 bases and J 0 bases, with 3 bases left between them. The CDR3 DNA reads as TGTGCCAGCAGCTTAGCCAGCTCCTATAATTCACCCCTCCACTTT. Its translation is CASSLASSYNSPLHF.

This clonotype occurred a few times. Just one base apart from a much larger clone, this may be a read error. As DNA, the CDR3 is TGTGCCAGCATGGGACAGGATCCCTACGAGCAGTACTTC. Translated: CASMGQDPYEQYF. The chain links TRBV28 to TRBJ2-7, with 8 bases matching TRBD1. The CDR3 sequence is 13 residues long. Trimming at V came to 7 bases and at J to 2 bases, leaving 4 bases not matched to a gene. CDR1 is MDHEN and CDR2 is SYDVKM in the germline V gene. Full variable domain (remainder filled in from reference TRBV28 and TRBJ2-7): DVKVTQSSRYLVKRTGEKVFLECVQDMDHENMFWYRQDPGLGLRLIYFSYDVKMKEKGDIPEGYSVSREKKERFSLILESASTNQTSMYLCASMGQDPYEQYFGPGTRLTVT.

This clonotype came up a few times. As DNA, the CDR3 is TGTGCCAGCAGCCATCACCCTAGCGGAACCTACGAGCAGTACTTC. Encoded protein: CASSHHPSGTYEQYF. This sequence joins TRBV3-1 and TRBJ2-7; 7 bases match TRBD2. The V and J ends lost 3 bases and 2 bases, in that order; junction bases with no gene match: 7. The CDR3 spans 15 residues. Looked up from germline, CDR1 is LGHDT and CDR2 is YNNKEL (reference sequence).

The chain carries TRBV5-1 and TRBJ2-7, with 8 bases identical to TRBD2. CDR1 and CDR2 from the germline V gene are SGHRS and YFSETQ. With 4 bases clipped from V and 4 bases from J, the junction kept 13 bases outside the gene matches. CDR3 length equals 16 residues. The CDR3 DNA sequence: TGCGCCAGCAGCCAAGATAATAGACGGGAGGGTTACGAGCAGTACTTC. Its translation: CASSQDNRREGYEQYF.

V is TRBV27 and J is TRBJ2-5, with TRBD1 as a possible D gene (6 bases). Germline-derived CDR1 and CDR2 are MNHEY and SMNVEV (reference sequence). Between the trimmed V and J ends, which lost 4 bases and 4 bases, there was a span of 22 bases. CDR3 length equals 17 residues. CDR3 bases: TGTGCCAGCAGTTCCCTCCCAAGAACAGGACAGACAGAGACCCAGTACTTC. As protein: CASSSLPRTGQTETQYF.

This clonotype was observed at least ten times. The V gene is TRBV7-2, the J gene TRBJ2-1; TRBD2 aligns across 10 bases. CDR1 is SGHTA and CDR2 is FQGNSA in the germline V gene. V shed 6 bases, J shed 3 bases, and the junction held 5 bases outside the gene matches. This CDR3 region has 15 residues. This CDR3 reads CASSRGTSDYNEQFF. CDR3 coding DNA: TGTGCCAGCAGTCGTGGGACTAGCGACTACAATGAGCAGTTCTTC.

This clonotype was counted ten times or more. This rearrangement joins TRBV30 to TRBJ1-1; D not resolved. Germline V gene sequence: CDR1 GTSNPN, CDR2 SVGIG (reference sequence). V was shortened by 0 bases and J by 5 bases, with 10 bases between the two germline ends. This CDR3 comprises 13 residues. CDR3 protein: CAWSVVSPTEAFF. The CDR3 DNA follows: TGTGCCTGGAGTGTCGTGAGTCCAACTGAAGCTTTCTTT.

This clonotype showed up just a few times. A much more abundant neighbour one base away suggests this may be a read error. Because it lacks the conserved phenylalanine or tryptophan at the end, this CDR3 is likely a read error. The chain joins TRBV30 to TRBJ1-2; D not certain. Looked up from germline, CDR1 is GTSNPN and CDR2 is SVGIG (reference sequence). With 4 bases removed from V and 0 bases from J, the gap between germline ends came to 6 bases. The CDR3 contains 12 residues. The CDR3 sequence is CAWKSPNYGYTV. The DNA of the CDR3 is TGTGCCTGGAAAAGTCCTAACTATGGCTACACCGTC.

This sequence joins TRBV6-1 and TRBJ1-3; D gene uncertain. In germline, CDR1 is MNHNS, CDR2 SASEGT. V lost 5 bases to trimming and J lost 0 bases, with 14 bases between them. The CDR3 is 16 residues long. CDR3 residues: CASSPLGSFSGNTIYF. CDR3 sequence (DNA): TGTGCCAGCAGTCCCCTTGGGTCTTTCTCTGGAAACACCATATATTTT.